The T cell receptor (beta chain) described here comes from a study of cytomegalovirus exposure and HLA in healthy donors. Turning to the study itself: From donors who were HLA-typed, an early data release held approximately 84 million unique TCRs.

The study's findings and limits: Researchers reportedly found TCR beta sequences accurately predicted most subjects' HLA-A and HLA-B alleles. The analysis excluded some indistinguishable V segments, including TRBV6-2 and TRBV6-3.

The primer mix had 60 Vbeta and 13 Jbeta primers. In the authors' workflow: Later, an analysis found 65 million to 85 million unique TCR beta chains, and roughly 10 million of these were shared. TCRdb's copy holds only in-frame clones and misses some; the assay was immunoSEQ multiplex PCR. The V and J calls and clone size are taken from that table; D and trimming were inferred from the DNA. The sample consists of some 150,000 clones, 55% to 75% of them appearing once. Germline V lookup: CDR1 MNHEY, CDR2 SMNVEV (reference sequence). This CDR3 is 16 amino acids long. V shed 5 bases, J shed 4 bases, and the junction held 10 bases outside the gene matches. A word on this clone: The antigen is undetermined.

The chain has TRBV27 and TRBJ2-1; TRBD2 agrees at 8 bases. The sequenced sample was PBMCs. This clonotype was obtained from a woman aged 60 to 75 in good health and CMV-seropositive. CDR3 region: CASSLTGGNFYNEQFF. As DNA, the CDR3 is TGTGCCAGCAGTCTTACGGGAGGGAATTTTTACAATGAGCAGTTCTTC.